The next 13 T cell receptor beta chains were all read from a single sample in a study of spatial heterogeneity in lung cancer. TCRdb passed the 5' RACE reads through MiXCR, listing each CDR3 protein once. Of about 120,000 distinct CDR3 sequences listed, 10% to 15% are singletons. Time point described: blood at routine non-recurrence follow-up after resection. Frozen PBMC, nontumor lung or tumor provided whole RNA, which was sequenced unsorted. Specimen: PBMCs, collected at follow-up. The receptors come from a male donor with early-stage non-small cell lung cancer.

The chain joins TRBV12-3 or TRBV12-4 to TRBJ1-4, with D perhaps TRBD1 (5 bases). This CDR3 is built from 16 residues. V was cut by 2 bases and J by 15 bases, with 25 bases left in between. In DNA, the CDR3 is TGTGCCAGCAGTTTACCCCGGGCAGGGTCCTCTTCCCGGTTGTTTTTT. Protein sequence: CASSLPRAGSSSRLFF.

This clonotype was found many times. This chain joins TRBV4-1 and TRBJ1-5, with D possibly TRBD1 on 5 matching bases. This CDR3 comprises 16 residues. The V gene's germline CDR1 is MGHRA and CDR2 YSYEKL. V shed 0 bases and J shed 7 bases, with 16 bases lying between them. The chain's CDR3 is CASSQDFGGGSQPQHF. The CDR3 nucleotides are TGCGCCAGCAGCCAAGATTTTGGGGGTGGCAGCCAGCCCCAGCATTTT.

This clonotype was found a few times. The chain uses TRBV15 and TRBJ2-7; 12 nucleotides align to TRBD2. The CDR3 spans 16 residues. With V trimmed by 2 bases and J by 1 base, 3 bases remained unmatched. Germline CDR1 and CDR2: LNHNV and YYDKDF (reference sequence). The CDR3 DNA sequence: TGTGCCACCAGCAGACAGACTAGCGGGGGATCCTACGAGCAGTACTTC. This codes for CATSRQTSGGSYEQYF.

This clonotype was counted at least ten times. The chain joins TRBV5-6 to TRBJ1-1; no firm D call. The CDR3 spans 12 residues. Germline CDR1 and CDR2: SGHDT and YYEEEE. Trimming stripped 4 bases from V and 5 bases from J, with 9 bases between. This CDR3 reads CASSPGGTEAFF. CDR3 coding DNA: TGTGCCAGCAGCCCGGGAGGTACTGAAGCTTTCTTT.

The chain has TRBV18 and TRBJ2-7; TRBD1 aligns across 7 bases. The CDR3 extends over 17 amino acids. V gave up 3 bases and J gave up 1 base; unmatched junction bases: 12. CDR1 is KGHSH and CDR2 is LQKENI in the germline V gene. The DNA for the CDR3 is TGTGCCAGCTCACCTGTTCCTGTGGGGACAGTGTCCTACGAGCAGTACTTC. Protein: CASSPVPVGTVSYEQYF. Based on the CDR3 plus reference TRBV18 and TRBJ2-7, the full variable domain is NAGVMQNPRHLVRRRGQEARLRCSPMKGHSHVYWYRQLPEEGLKFMVYLQKENIIDESGMPKERFSAEFPKEGPSILRIQQVVRGDSAAYFCASSPVPVGTVSYEQYFGPGTRLTVT.

This clonotype was seen ten or more times. V is TRBV20-1 and J is TRBJ2-1; D ambiguous. The germline gives CDR1 DFQATT, CDR2 SNEGSKA (reference sequence). Trimming left V 6 bases short and J 4 bases short, with 19 bases between. The CDR3 runs to 15 residues. The CDR3 DNA sequence: TGCAGTGCGATAGTGGCCAGGCAAATTTACAATGAGCAGTTCTTC. Residues: CSAIVARQIYNEQFF.

This clonotype came up many times. CDR3 amino acids: CSARTGVQPQHF. The CDR3 region has the DNA TGCAGTGCTCGGACGGGCGTTCAGCCCCAGCATTTT. The rearrangement uses TRBV20-1 and TRBJ1-5; D call uncertain. Deletions cut 5 bases from V and 6 bases from J, with 11 bases between. From germline, CDR1 is DFQATT and CDR2 SNEGSKA (reference sequence). The CDR3 is 12 residues long.

The chain combines TRBV7-2 with TRBJ1-1; the match to TRBD1 covers 7 bases. V shed 5 bases and J 3 bases; nucleotides not matched to a gene: 9. From germline, CDR1 is SGHTA and CDR2 FQGNSA. The CDR3 extends over 15 amino acids. The CDR3 DNA is TGTGCCAGCAGCCGGGACAGCCAAATATACACTGAAGCTTTCTTT. It codes for CASSRDSQIYTEAFF. Together with reference TRBV7-2 and TRBJ1-1, the CDR3 gives the full variable domain: GAGVSQSPSNKVTEKGKDVELRCDPISGHTALYWYRQSLGQGLEFLIYFQGNSAPDKSGLPSDRFSAERTGGSVSTLTIQRTQQEDSAVYLCASSRDSQIYTEAFFGQGTRLTVV.

This clonotype was observed many times. The J gene is TRBJ1-1, the V gene TRBV7-3; 7 bases are shared with TRBD1. The CDR3 totals 13 residues. V shed 5 bases, J shed 10 bases, and the junction held 10 bases outside the gene matches. Germline CDR1 SGHTA, CDR2 FQGTGA. CDR3 sequence (DNA): TGTGCCAGCAGCGCCACAGGGGACGGTGGAGCTTTCTTT. It codes for CASSATGDGGAFF.

Only a few counts were recorded for this clonotype. J is TRBJ2-1 and V is TRBV2, with TRBD1 matching 9 bases. V trimming: 6 bases; J trimming: 5 bases; junction bases outside the gene matches: 5. The CDR3 extends over 14 amino acids. Per germline, CDR1 SNHLY and CDR2 FYNNEI. CDR3 nucleotides: TGTGCCAGCAGGGGGGACAGGGATAACAATGAGCAGTTCTTC. As protein: CASRGDRDNNEQFF.

This chain joins TRBV11-2 and TRBJ1-6; a possible D gene is TRBD1 (5 bases). Per germline, CDR1 SGHAT and CDR2 FQNNGV. Trimming stripped 0 bases from V and 6 bases from J, with 9 bases between. The CDR3 length is 15 residues. CDR3 amino acids: CASSLDGAANSPLHF. The CDR3 bases are TGTGCCAGCAGCTTAGATGGGGCAGCTAATTCACCCCTCCACTTT.

At least ten counts were recorded for this clonotype. This rearrangement joins TRBV20-1 to TRBJ1-1; 9 bases map to TRBD1. The germline V gene has CDR1 DFQATT and CDR2 SNEGSKA (reference sequence). This CDR3 has 14 amino acids. V gave up 7 bases and J gave up 0 bases; unmatched junction bases: 6. CDR3 amino acids: CSVGQGLLNTEAFF. The CDR3 coding sequence is TGCAGTGTCGGACAGGGGCTACTGAACACTGAAGCTTTCTTT.

This clonotype has just a few counts. The chain recombines TRBV27 with TRBJ1-2, with D perhaps matching TRBD1 (6 bases). Per the germline V gene, CDR1 is MNHEY and CDR2 is SMNVEV (reference sequence). CDR3 size: 15 residues. The germline V and J ends were trimmed by 5 bases and 2 bases, with 15 bases remaining between them. In nucleotides, the CDR3 is TGTGCCAGCAGTAGGACACAGGGTCCAAACTATGGCTACACCTTC. Translation gives CASSRTQGPNYGYTF.